A single sample gave rise to the 28 T cell receptor beta chains below, sequenced in a study of early T cells in non-severe SARS-CoV-2 infection. Using its own MiXCR run on the 5' RACE reads, TCRdb lists one record per CDR3 protein. The sample lists more than 70,000 distinct CDR3 sequences, around 11% occurring once. This specimen was whole blood, taken at baseline. Receptors were obtained from an adult who was a healthcare worker with PCR-confirmed SARS-CoV-2 infection or an uninfected control (not recorded which).

The chain is built from TRBV11-2 and TRBJ2-3, with D perhaps being TRBD1 or TRBD2 (5 bases each). V lost 5 bases and J 3 bases, leaving 18 bases between the germline ends. The CDR3 sequence is 16 residues long. Germline assignment: CDR1 SGHAT and CDR2 FQNNGV. CDR3 sequence reads: CASSPPGRSRTDTQYF. CDR3 sequence (DNA): TGTGCCAGCAGCCCGCCGGGACGCAGCCGGACAGATACGCAGTATTTT.

The J gene is TRBJ2-2, the V gene TRBV12-3 or TRBV12-4, with a weak D call TRBD1 (6 bases). CDR3 length: 15 residues. The ends were cut back, 1 base at V and 6 bases at J, with 12 bases in the middle. The CDR3 DNA is TGTGCCAGCAGTTTAGTGTCACAGGGTCCCGGGGAGCTGTTTTTT. It translates to CASSLVSQGPGELFF.

This clonotype occurred a few times. The chain combines TRBV29-1 with TRBJ1-2, with a tentative D call TRBD1 (6 bases). Deletions cut 3 bases from V and 4 bases from J, with 12 bases between. Germline CDR1 SQVTM, CDR2 ANQGSEA. The CDR3 extends over 13 amino acids. DNA for the CDR3: TGCAGCGTTGACGAGGGGGTTCTCTATGGCTACACCTTC. Its protein product is CSVDEGVLYGYTF. Together with reference TRBV29-1 and TRBJ1-2, the CDR3 gives the full variable domain: SAVISQKPSRDICQRGTSLTIQCQVDSQVTMMFWYRQQPGQSLTLIATANQGSEATYESGFVIDKFPISRPNLTFSTLTVSNMSPEDSSIYLCSVDEGVLYGYTFGSGTRLTVV.

In its sample, this clonotype was seen once. This rearrangement joins TRBV5-6 to TRBJ1-6, with 10 bases identical to TRBD1. Germline lookup yields CDR1 SGHDT and CDR2 YYEEEE. V trimming: 4 bases; J trimming: 6 bases; junction bases outside the gene matches: 10. The CDR3 loop spans 17 amino acids. CDR3 in amino acids: CASSQIGDRGFNSPLHF. The CDR3 nucleotides are TGTGCCAGCAGCCAGATAGGGGACAGGGGTTTTAATTCACCCCTCCACTTT.

This chain connects TRBV6-2 or TRBV6-3 to TRBJ1-2; D possibly corresponds to TRBD1 (6 bases). CDR3 size: 13 residues. V gave up 5 bases and J gave up 7 bases, with 14 bases separating them. CDR1 is MNHEY, CDR2 SVGEGT, per germline. The CDR3 sequence: CASSPGQPLGYTF. In nucleotides, the CDR3 is TGTGCCAGCAGTCCAGGACAGCCCCTTGGCTACACCTTC.

Many counts were recorded for this clonotype. The CDR3 DNA reads TGCGCCAGCAGCCGTACAGGAACCGGGGAGCTGTTTTTT. This codes for CASSRTGTGELFF. The chain is built from TRBV4-3 and TRBJ2-2; possibly TRBD1 for D (5 bases). Germline V CDR1 and CDR2: LGHNA, YSLEER. This CDR3 comprises 13 residues. The germline V and J ends were trimmed by 4 bases and 5 bases, with 8 bases remaining between them.

This clonotype was seen at least ten times. The genes are TRBV7-2 and TRBJ1-1, with TRBD1 matching over 7 bases. Germline V gives CDR1 SGHTA, CDR2 FQGNSA. J was trimmed by 5 bases and V by 5 bases; bases with no gene match: 5. CDR3 size: 13 residues. The CDR3 DNA is TGTGCCAGCAGCAGAACAGGGGCGACTGAAGCTTTCTTT. Residues: CASSRTGATEAFF.

There are a few counts of this clonotype. This chain connects TRBV12-3 or TRBV12-4 to TRBJ1-5, with D perhaps TRBD1 (5 bases). The ends were cut back, 4 bases at V and 3 bases at J, with 10 bases in the middle. This CDR3 spans 14 amino acids. The CDR3 is CASSSKGYNQPQHF. The CDR3 DNA sequence: TGTGCCAGCAGTTCCAAGGGGTACAATCAGCCCCAGCATTTT.

CDR3 in amino acids: CSAFTSGVQETQYF. The CDR3 bases are TGCAGTGCTTTTACTAGCGGGGTACAAGAGACCCAGTACTTC. The V and J genes are TRBV20-1 and TRBJ2-5; 10 nucleotides agree with TRBD2. This CDR3 has 14 residues. Per germline, CDR1 DFQATT and CDR2 SNEGSKA (reference sequence). Trimming at V came to 5 bases and at J to 2 bases, leaving 5 bases not matched to a gene.

Only a few counts were recorded for this clonotype. This chain joins TRBV3-1 and TRBJ1-2, with a weak D call TRBD1 (5 bases). V lost 1 base, J lost 8 bases, and 11 bases lay in between. The CDR3 is 13 residues long. Germline CDR1 and CDR2: LGHDT and YNNKEL (reference sequence). The CDR3 DNA follows: TGTGCCAGCAGCCAAGTTCGGGACTCGGGCTACACCTTC. Its translation: CASSQVRDSGYTF.

The chain recombines TRBV7-9 with TRBJ2-7; either TRBD1 or TRBD2 may supply D (5 bases each). V shed 4 bases and J shed 0 bases, with 13 bases lying between them. Germline V gene data show CDR1 as SEHNR and CDR2 as FQNEAQ (reference sequence). The CDR3 has 15 residues. The DNA for the CDR3 is TGTGCCAGCAGCTCTTACCCCGGGACCTCCTACGAGCAGTACTTC. Translated, it gives CASSSYPGTSYEQYF. The full variable domain, with the rest looked up from reference TRBV7-9 and TRBJ2-7, is DTGVSQNPRHKITKRGQNVTFRCDPISEHNRLYWYRQTLGQGPEFLTYFQNEAQLEKSRLLSDRFSAERPKGSFSTLEIQRTEQGDSAMYLCASSSYPGTSYEQYFGPGTRLTVT.

There are many counts of this clonotype. The chain joins TRBV6-1 to TRBJ1-1; D remains unclear. Trimming shortened V by 2 bases and J by 0 bases, and 10 bases separated the two germline ends. The germline CDR1 and CDR2 sequences are MNHNS and SASEGT. This CDR3 is 15 amino acids long. CDR3 DNA: TGTGCCAGCAGTGAACAAGGGCAGCTGAACACTGAAGCTTTCTTT. This codes for CASSEQGQLNTEAFF.

This clonotype has only a few counts. This chain joins TRBV10-3 and TRBJ2-3; TRBD2 matches 9 bases. The CDR3 is made up of 14 amino acids. J gave up 4 bases and V 4 bases, and 3 bases lay outside the gene matches. Per germline, CDR1 ENHRY and CDR2 SYGVKD. CDR3 amino acids: CAISGLAGPDTQYF. CDR3 nucleotide sequence: TGTGCCATCAGTGGGCTAGCGGGGCCAGATACGCAGTATTTT.

This clonotype was observed at least ten times. J is TRBJ1-4 and V is TRBV12-3 or TRBV12-4, with D hard to call. Trimming cost V 7 bases and J 5 bases, with 14 bases left between them. The CDR3 runs 14 residues. Written as DNA, the CDR3 is TGTGCCAGCACTCGGACCGTAGAGAATGAAAAACTGTTTTTT. The encoded protein is CASTRTVENEKLFF.

This clonotype was seen many times. The genes are TRBV20-1 and TRBJ1-4; no clear D gene. Germline CDR1 and CDR2: DFQATT and SNEGSKA (reference sequence). The length of the CDR3 is 14 residues. V dropped 3 bases and J dropped 7 bases, with 15 bases sitting between them. The CDR3 DNA reads TGCAGTGCTAGTGTTTGGGAGGAAGGTGAAAAACTGTTTTTT. Its protein is CSASVWEEGEKLFF.

This clonotype has at least ten counts. The chain recombines TRBV6-2 or TRBV6-3 with TRBJ2-1, with TRBD1 as a possible D gene (6 bases). CDR1 is MNHEY, CDR2 SVGEGT, per germline. This CDR3 is built from 12 residues. Between the trimmed V and J ends, which lost 2 bases and 11 bases, there was a span of 10 bases. CDR3 residues: CASSYRQAQQFF. CDR3 nucleotide sequence: TGTGCCAGCAGTTACAGACAGGCCCAGCAGTTCTTC.

There are a few counts of this clonotype. V is TRBV6-6 and J is TRBJ1-3, with TRBD1 identical over 7 bases. Germline V gene data show CDR1 as MNHNY and CDR2 as SVGAGI (reference sequence). This CDR3 region has 15 residues. With V trimmed by 2 bases and J by 3 bases, 4 bases remained unmatched. CDR3 region: CASSYIAGGGNTIYF. In nucleotides, the CDR3 is TGTGCCAGCAGTTACATCGCAGGGGGTGGAAACACCATATATTTT.

This clonotype was counted between two and nine times. The chain combines TRBV2 with TRBJ1-2; D remains ambiguous. There are 12 residues in the CDR3. Per germline, CDR1 SNHLY and CDR2 FYNNEI. The germline V and J ends were trimmed by 4 bases and 4 bases, with 7 bases remaining between them. The CDR3 bases are TGTGCCAGCAGTGGTCCAGGCTATGGCTACACCTTC. This codes for CASSGPGYGYTF. Drawing the rest from reference TRBV2 and TRBJ1-2, the complete variable domain is EPEVTQTPSHQVTQMGQEVILRCVPISNHLYFYWYRQILGQKVEFLVSFYNNEISEKSEIFDDQFSVERPDGSNFTLKIRSTKLEDSAMYFCASSGPGYGYTFGSGTRLTVV.

This clonotype has only a few counts. The chain has TRBV7-2 and TRBJ1-1; TRBD1 aligns across 8 bases. The CDR3 is made up of 13 amino acids. V shed 5 bases, J shed 4 bases, and the junction held 3 bases outside the gene matches. Per the germline V gene, CDR1 is SGHTA and CDR2 is FQGNSA. CDR3 region: CASSKTGGTEAFF. In DNA, the CDR3 is TGTGCCAGCAGCAAAACAGGGGGCACTGAAGCTTTCTTT.

As regards this clonotype: Given a much more abundant clone one base away, this may be a read error. The gene calls are TRBV10-3 and TRBJ2-3; no definite D call. Germline V gene lookup returns CDR1 ENHRY and CDR2 SYGVKD. Deletions cut 6 bases from V and 0 bases from J, with 10 bases between. This CDR3 has 14 amino acids. Written as DNA, the CDR3 is TGTGCCATCAGCCAATTGACCAGCACAGATACGCAGTATTTT. Its translation is CAISQLTSTDTQYF.

This clonotype was observed at least ten times. The gene calls are TRBV20-1 and TRBJ1-5; D uncertain. V was trimmed by 5 bases and J by 4 bases, leaving 9 bases between them. Germline V lookup: CDR1 DFQATT, CDR2 SNEGSKA (reference sequence). This CDR3 is built from 12 residues. The DNA for the CDR3 is TGCAGTGCTCCGGAGGGAAATCAGCCCCAGCATTTT. It specifies CSAPEGNQPQHF.

This clonotype was seen only a few times. This sequence joins TRBV29-1 and TRBJ2-1; D not resolved. V shed 4 bases and J shed 4 bases, with 20 bases lying between them. The CDR3 has 16 residues. Germline values: CDR1 SQVTM, CDR2 ANQGSEA. The CDR3 coding sequence is TGCAGCGTTGCTTACTCGGTCCCGGTGAAATACAATGAGCAGTTCTTC. This encodes CSVAYSVPVKYNEQFF.

This clonotype was seen many times. This chain uses TRBV11-2 with TRBJ2-7, with 7 bases matching TRBD2. Per the germline V gene, CDR1 is SGHAT and CDR2 is FQNNGV. V was clipped by 4 bases and J by 4 bases; unmatched bases: 22. The CDR3 runs 19 residues. The CDR3 loop is CASSCRHTASGGGVYEQYF. The CDR3 nucleotides are TGTGCCAGCAGCTGTCGGCACACCGCGTCGGGCGGGGGTGTGTACGAGCAGTACTTC.

This chain joins TRBV5-4 and TRBJ2-6; TRBD1 agrees at 8 bases. With V trimmed by 1 base and J by 0 bases, 6 bases remained unmatched. The length of the CDR3 is 18 residues. Germline V gives CDR1 SGHNT, CDR2 YYREEE (reference sequence). The CDR3 DNA follows: TGTGCCAGCAGCTTGTCGGGGACAGGTTCCTCTGGGGCCAACGTCCTGACTTTC. Its translation: CASSLSGTGSSGANVLTF.

This clonotype was detected a few times. This sequence joins TRBV28 and TRBJ1-1, with D maybe TRBD1 (6 bases). Trimming took off 1 base at V and 4 bases at J, with 10 bases between the two ends. The germline gives CDR1 MDHEN, CDR2 SYDVKM. The CDR3 is made up of 14 amino acids. CDR3 sequence reads: CASSLSGGGTEAFF. The CDR3 coding sequence is TGTGCCAGCAGTTTATCGGGGGGCGGCACTGAAGCTTTCTTT.

The chain links TRBV9 to TRBJ1-3, with D hard to call. V was clipped by 0 bases and J by 0 bases, with 7 bases between them. Germline V gene sequence: CDR1 SGDLS, CDR2 YYNGEE. The CDR3 has 15 residues. CDR3 bases: TGTGCCAGCAGCGTAGCTGGGATCTCTGGAAACACCATATATTTT. Its protein is CASSVAGISGNTIYF.

This clonotype was picked up many times. J is TRBJ1-5 and V is TRBV20-1; no clear D. The V end lost 3 bases, the J end lost 7 bases, and 10 bases lay between the germline ends. Germline V lookup: CDR1 DFQATT, CDR2 SNEGSKA (reference sequence). The CDR3 sequence is 12 residues long. CDR3 region: CSASPRGQPQHF. The CDR3 bases are TGCAGTGCTAGCCCCCGGGGACAGCCCCAGCATTTT.

This clonotype was picked up many times. The chain uses TRBV6-2 or TRBV6-3 and TRBJ2-3; tentative D call: TRBD2 (5 bases). The germline V gene has CDR1 MNHEY and CDR2 SVGEGT. V dropped 6 bases and J dropped 4 bases, with 11 bases sitting between them. The CDR3 loop spans 13 amino acids. Written as DNA, the CDR3 is TGTGCCAGCAGCCCGGGGTACGCAGATACGCAGTATTTT. Its translation: CASSPGYADTQYF.